These T cell receptor beta chains were read from a single sample in a study of CD8 T cells in Susac syndrome. Each CDR3 protein gets one entry after TCRdb re-called the immunoSEQ multiplex PCR reads with MiXCR. This repertoire shows under 200,000 distinct CDR3 sequences, approximately 94% found once; its top ten account for roughly 0.098%. The source material was CD4+ T cells from PBMCs. These receptors were collected from a human donor with Susac syndrome. CDR3s include the opening cysteine and the closing phenylalanine or tryptophan. The D gene is left open where the match is weak. Rows give clone size only sometimes, using once, few, many, or a class for an expanded clone.

V: TRBV20-1; length: 14; size: .; D: TRBD1; J: TRBJ2-7; CDR3: CSARVQGASYEQYF; DNA: TGCAGTGCTAGAGTGCAGGGGGCATCCTACGAGCAGTACTTC
V: TRBV30; length: 15; size: .; D: TRBD1; J: TRBJ2-5; CDR3: CAWSPGTANQETQYF; DNA: TGTGCCTGGAGTCCAGGGACAGCCAACCAAGAGACCCAGTACTTC
V: TRBV30; length: 13; size: .; D: .; J: TRBJ2-5; CDR3: CAWRSPGKETQYF; DNA: TGTGCCTGGAGGTCGCCAGGGAAAGAGACCCAGTACTTC
V: TRBV5-1; length: 14; size: .; D: .; J: TRBJ1-4; CDR3: CASSTDGFNEKLFF; DNA: TGCGCCAGCAGCACGGACGGATTTAATGAAAAACTGTTTTTT
V: TRBV21-1; length: 16; size: .; D: .; J: TRBJ2-7; CDR3: CASSKSLPGEHYEQYF; DNA: TGTGCCAGCAGCAAATCCCTCCCAGGGGAACACTACGAGCAGTACTTC
V: TRBV15; length: 14; size: .; D: .; J: TRBJ2-5; CDR3: CATSRGDFQETQYF; DNA: TGTGCCACCAGCAGAGGGGACTTTCAAGAGACCCAGTACTTC
V: TRBV5-1; length: 14; size: .; D: .; J: TRBJ2-7; CDR3: CASSWGVTTNEQYF; DNA: TGCGCCAGCAGCTGGGGAGTGACTACTAACGAGCAGTACTTC
V: TRBV9; length: 13; size: .; D: .; J: TRBJ2-2; CDR3: CASSVDWAGELFF; DNA: TGTGCCAGCAGCGTAGATTGGGCCGGGGAGCTGTTTTTT
V: TRBV15; length: 11; size: .; D: .; J: TRBJ2-5; CDR3: CATSGFETQYF; DNA: TGTGCCACCAGCGGATTTGAGACCCAGTACTTC
V: TRBV9; length: 13; size: .; D: .; J: TRBJ2-1; CDR3: CASSVVGAPPKFF; DNA: TGTGCCAGCAGCGTAGTAGGGGCCCCTCCGAAATTCTTC
V: TRBV29-1; length: 12; size: .; D: .; J: TRBJ1-2; CDR3: CSVEGGSYGYTF; DNA: TGCAGCGTTGAAGGGGGATCCTATGGCTACACCTTC
V: TRBV4-2; length: 16; size: once; D: TRBD2; J: TRBJ2-3; CDR3: CASSQEASGGLNTQYF; DNA: TGTGCCAGCAGCCAAGAGGCTAGCGGGGGGTTAAATACGCAGTATTTT
V: TRBV5-4; length: 14; size: .; D: .; J: TRBJ2-5; CDR3: CASSLTAVQETQYF; DNA: TGTGCCAGCAGCCTAACGGCAGTTCAAGAGACCCAGTACTTC
V: TRBV30; length: 13; size: .; D: .; J: TRBJ1-6; CDR3: CAWRGGLNSPLHF; DNA: TGTGCCTGGAGGGGAGGTCTTAATTCACCCCTCCACTTT
V: TRBV7-2; length: 14; size: .; D: .; J: TRBJ2-5; CDR3: CASSPDRPHETQYF; DNA: TGTGCCAGCAGCCCCGACAGGCCCCATGAGACCCAGTACTTC
V: TRBV7-8; length: 15; size: .; D: .; J: TRBJ1-3; CDR3: CASSLSSYSGNTIYF; DNA: TGTGCCAGCAGCTTATCTTCCTACTCTGGAAACACCATATATTTT
V: TRBV6-2/TRBV6-3; length: 15; size: once; D: TRBD2; J: TRBJ2-5; CDR3: CASSSELAGQETQYF; DNA: TGTGCCAGCAGTTCCGAACTAGCGGGGCAAGAGACCCAGTACTTC
V: TRBV30; length: 12; size: .; D: .; J: TRBJ1-2; CDR3: CAWSPTDYGYTF; DNA: TGTGCCTGGAGTCCGACAGACTATGGCTACACCTTC
V: TRBV6-6; length: 14; size: .; D: .; J: TRBJ2-5; CDR3: CASSYTRLVETQYF; DNA: TGTGCCAGCAGTTACACAAGACTAGTAGAGACCCAGTACTTC
V: TRBV12-3/TRBV12-4; length: 13; size: .; D: .; J: TRBJ1-1; CDR3: CASSPVGDTEAFF; DNA: TGTGCCAGCAGCCCTGTCGGGGACACTGAAGCTTTCTTT
V: TRBV3-1; length: 13; size: .; D: .; J: TRBJ2-3; CDR3: CASSQSGADTQYF; DNA: TGTGCCAGCAGCCAATCCGGGGCAGATACGCAGTATTTT
V: TRBV3-1; length: 15; size: .; D: .; J: TRBJ2-3; CDR3: CASSQDTARTDTQYF; DNA: TGTGCCAGCAGCCAAGATACAGCCCGCACAGATACGCAGTATTTT
V: TRBV13; length: 13; size: .; D: .; J: TRBJ2-7; CDR3: CASSLAGVREQYF; DNA: TGTGCCAGCAGCTTAGCCGGGGTGCGCGAGCAGTACTTC
V: TRBV7-2; length: 12; size: .; D: .; J: TRBJ1-1; CDR3: CASSFVAREAFF; DNA: TGTGCCAGCAGCTTTGTTGCCCGGGAAGCTTTCTTT
V: TRBV30; length: 9; size: .; D: .; J: TRBJ2-5; CDR3: CACGGTQYF; DNA: TGTGCCTGTGGGGGGACCCAGTACTTC
V: TRBV29-1; length: 14; size: .; D: .; J: TRBJ1-4; CDR3: CSVGDRGRDEKLFF; DNA: TGCAGCGTTGGGGATAGGGGACGCGATGAAAAACTGTTTTTT
V: TRBV6-6; length: 14; size: .; D: .; J: TRBJ2-6; CDR3: CASTDRAGANVLTF; DNA: TGTGCCAGCACGGACCGCGCGGGGGCCAACGTCCTGACTTTC
V: TRBV2; length: 12; size: .; D: .; J: TRBJ1-5; CDR3: CASSDRGQPQHF; DNA: TGTGCCAGCAGTGACAGGGGTCAGCCCCAGCATTTT
V: TRBV20-1; length: 16; size: .; D: .; J: TRBJ2-2; CDR3: CSARDLRSSNTGELFF; DNA: TGCAGTGCTAGAGATTTGAGGTCTTCGAACACCGGGGAGCTGTTTTTT
V: TRBV11-2; length: 15; size: .; D: .; J: TRBJ1-3; CDR3: CASSTGPSSGNTIYF; DNA: TGTGCCAGCAGCACGGGCCCGAGCTCTGGAAACACCATATATTTT
V: TRBV11-2; length: 12; size: .; D: .; J: TRBJ1-1; CDR3: CASSLYDQEAFF; DNA: TGTGCCAGCAGCTTATACGACCAAGAAGCTTTCTTT
V: TRBV12-3/TRBV12-4; length: 14; size: .; D: .; J: TRBJ2-7; CDR3: CASIQGVGRFEQYF; DNA: TGTGCCAGCATCCAAGGGGTGGGCCGGTTCGAGCAGTACTTC
V: TRBV15; length: 16; size: .; D: .; J: TRBJ2-6; CDR3: CATSRGRTGGANVLTF; DNA: TGTGCCACCAGCAGAGGGAGGACTGGTGGGGCCAACGTCCTGACTTTC
V: TRBV20-1; length: 18; size: .; D: TRBD1; J: TRBJ2-1; CDR3: CSAFPGTVSSRVNNEQFF; DNA: TGCAGTGCGTTCCCCGGGACAGTCTCCTCGCGGGTTAACAATGAGCAGTTCTTC
V: TRBV20-1; length: 11; size: once; D: .; J: TRBJ2-2; CDR3: CSALKTGELFF; DNA: TGCAGTGCTTTGAAAACCGGGGAGCTGTTTTTT
V: TRBV30; length: 14; size: .; D: TRBD1; J: TRBJ1-1; CDR3: CAWSVGTVNTEAFF; DNA: TGTGCCTGGAGTGTCGGGACAGTGAACACTGAAGCTTTCTTT
V: TRBV20-1; length: 13; size: .; D: .; J: TRBJ2-5; CDR3: CSATGTQLSTQYF; DNA: TGCAGCGCGACCGGGACCCAGCTCAGCACCCAGTACTTC
V: TRBV28; length: 15; size: .; D: .; J: TRBJ2-5; CDR3: CASSALQGRQETQYF; DNA: TGTGCCAGCAGTGCATTACAGGGGAGGCAAGAGACCCAGTACTTC
V: TRBV25-1; length: 15; size: .; D: TRBD2; J: TRBJ2-5; CDR3: CASSDPTSGATTQYF; DNA: TGTGCCAGCAGTGACCCAACTAGCGGGGCCACTACCCAGTACTTC
V: TRBV4-2; length: 14; size: .; D: .; J: TRBJ1-1; CDR3: CASSQGGDNTEAFF; DNA: TGTGCCAGCAGCCAAGGGGGAGATAACACTGAAGCTTTCTTT